This TCR beta chain emerged from a study of Ad26.COV2.S vaccination and SARS-CoV-2 variants. Study context: Ad26.COV2.S, an intramuscular injection, was given once or twice 56 days apart.

As for this clone: Its antigen is still unknown.

The CDR3 spans 13 residues. V was trimmed by 0 bases and J by 6 bases, leaving 6 bases between them. Germline-derived CDR1 and CDR2 are LGHNA and YNFKEQ. Notes on the study in general: Non-spike TCR breadth showed similarity between vaccine and placebo recipients.

The method was immunoSEQ multiplex PCR; TCRdb's version includes in-frame clones alone and lacks a portion of them. The sample contains over 250,000 clones, 70% to 90% of which appear only once. Noted treatment: 19 received Ad26.COV2.S at low or high dose, single or two shots; 5 received placebo; per-sample allocation not given. Material that was analyzed had been drawn on day 63 after the first vaccine or placebo injection. Sequenced material: peripheral blood, taken in a trial of Ad26.COV2.S vaccine versus placebo. The chain joins TRBV4-2 to TRBJ2-1; D uncertain. The source is a person between 18 and 59 years old who received the Ad26.COV2.S COVID-19 vaccine or a placebo. This chain's CDR3 is CASSQDYGNEQFF. CDR3 sequence (DNA): TGTGCCAGCAGCCAAGATTATGGCAATGAGCAGTTCTTC.